What follows are 6 T cell receptor beta chains derived from one specimen sequenced in a study of shared clonotypes between healthy human individuals. Assay: immunoSEQ multiplex PCR; the TCRdb copy retains only in-frame clones and omits some. The table shows approximately 1.4 million clones, with 95% to 99% occurring only once. The source material was naive CD4+ T cells sorted from blood. Subset here: CD45RA+ positively selected. The receptors were sampled from a man younger than 45 in good health.

This clone has just one count. The chain carries TRBV7-2 and TRBJ2-2; D could derive from TRBD1 or TRBD2 (6 bases each). This CDR3 region has 16 residues. CDR1 is SGHTA and CDR2 is FQGNSA in the germline V gene. V gave up 5 bases and J gave up 5 bases, with 18 bases separating them. CDR3 protein: CASSPDLGGKTGELFF. In nucleotides, the CDR3 is TGTGCCAGCAGCCCCGATCTGGGGGGCAAAACCGGGGAGCTGTTTTTT.

Written as DNA, the CDR3 is TGTGCCAGCAGTGCACACCGGGCCTCAAGCACAGATACGCAGTATTTT. As protein: CASSAHRASSTDTQYF. The chain has TRBV6-1 and TRBJ2-3, with no clear D. In germline, CDR1 is MNHNS, CDR2 SASEGT. The CDR3 contains 16 residues. V was shortened by 4 bases and J by 0 bases, with 14 bases between the two germline ends.

The V and J genes are TRBV5-1 and TRBJ2-3; tentative D call: TRBD1 (6 bases). Germline V gives CDR1 SGHRS, CDR2 YFSETQ. The CDR3 runs to 14 residues. Trimming left V 3 bases short and J 0 bases short, with 8 bases between. The CDR3 sequence is CASSSQGSTDTQYF. DNA for the CDR3: TGCGCCAGCAGCTCACAGGGTAGCACAGATACGCAGTATTTT.

The V gene is TRBV5-5, the J gene TRBJ1-1, with D tentatively TRBD1 (5 bases). This CDR3 region has 14 residues. Trimming removed 0 bases from V and 8 bases from J, with 14 bases in between. Germline V gene data show CDR1 as SGHKS and CDR2 as YYEKEE (reference sequence). The chain's CDR3 is CASSLAPGQAEAFF. In nucleotides, the CDR3 is TGTGCCAGCAGCTTGGCGCCGGGGCAAGCCGAAGCTTTCTTT.

This chain uses TRBV29-1 with TRBJ1-1; D is ambiguous. This CDR3 spans 13 amino acids. Germline V gene data show CDR1 as SQVTM and CDR2 as ANQGSEA. V lost 6 bases to trimming and J lost 0 bases, with 11 bases between them. For the CDR3, the DNA is TGCAGCGTCAGAGGTCTAATGAACACTGAAGCTTTCTTT. Residues: CSVRGLMNTEAFF.

The V call is TRBV27, the J call TRBJ2-1, with TRBD1 matching over 9 bases. Germline V gene sequence: CDR1 MNHEY, CDR2 SMNVEV (reference sequence). The junction had 6 bases not matched to a gene; V was cut back by 5 bases and J by 4 bases. The CDR3 loop spans 15 amino acids. The CDR3 DNA follows: TGTGCCAGCAGTCTGGGACAGGGCAGATACAATGAGCAGTTCTTC. Its protein product is CASSLGQGRYNEQFF.